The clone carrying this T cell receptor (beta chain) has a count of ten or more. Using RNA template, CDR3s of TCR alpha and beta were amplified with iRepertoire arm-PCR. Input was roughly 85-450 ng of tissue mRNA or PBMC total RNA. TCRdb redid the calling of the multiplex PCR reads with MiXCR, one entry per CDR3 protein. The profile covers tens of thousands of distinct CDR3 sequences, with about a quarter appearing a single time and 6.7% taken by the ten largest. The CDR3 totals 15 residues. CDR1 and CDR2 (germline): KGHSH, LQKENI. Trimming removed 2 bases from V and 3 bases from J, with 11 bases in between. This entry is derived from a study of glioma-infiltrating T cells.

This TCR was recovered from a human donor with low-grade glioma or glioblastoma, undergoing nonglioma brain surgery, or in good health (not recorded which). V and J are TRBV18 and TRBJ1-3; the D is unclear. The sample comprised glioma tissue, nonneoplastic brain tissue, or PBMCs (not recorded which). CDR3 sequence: CASSPGPVNGNTIYF. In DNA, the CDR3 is TGTGCCAGCTCACCAGGACCTGTAAATGGAAACACCATATATTTT.